What follows are 30 T cell receptor beta chains derived from one specimen sequenced in a study of CD8+ T cells in alopecia areata. Reverse transcription of extracted RNA yielded cDNA, which provided the sequencing template. TCRdb's table, derived via immunoSEQ multiplex PCR, lists solely in-frame clones and lacks some. The repertoire holds almost 250,000 clones, with around two thirds as singletons. This specimen consisted of CD4+ T cells sorted from blood, obtained at week 0. These receptors came from a human donor with alopecia areata.

CDR3 nucleotides: TGTGCCTGGAGGAGGGGTCCGCTCCCCCTACGGAACACCATATATTTT. Translation: CAWRRGPLPLRNTIYF. V and J are TRBV30 and TRBJ1-3, with TRBD1 as a possible D gene (5 bases). Germline CDR1 is GTSNPN and CDR2 is SVGIG (reference sequence). CDR3 length: 16 amino acids. Trimming took off 3 bases at V and 7 bases at J, with 22 bases between the two ends.

This chain joins TRBV5-4 and TRBJ2-3; no reliable D call. The germline CDR1 and CDR2 sequences are SGHNT and YYREEE (reference sequence). V lost 7 bases and J lost 0, with 15 bases in between. The CDR3 runs 15 residues. The CDR3 nucleotides read TGTGCCAGCGCTGGTCAGCCCCTCAGCACAGATACGCAGTATTTT. It is translated as CASAGQPLSTDTQYF. The complete variable domain, with remaining parts taken from reference TRBV5-4 and TRBJ2-3, reads ETGVTQSPTHLIKTRGQQVTLRCSSQSGHNTVSWYQQALGQGPQFIFQYYREEENGRGNFPPRFSGLQFPNYSSELNVNALELDDSALYLCASAGQPLSTDTQYFGPGTRLTVL.

V and J are TRBV7-2 and TRBJ2-7, with TRBD2 as a possible D gene (7 bases). The ends were cut back, 5 bases at V and 12 bases at J, with 20 bases in the middle. The CDR3 runs to 13 residues. Germline-derived CDR1 and CDR2 are SGHTA and FQGNSA. CDR3 in DNA: TGTGCCAGCAGCGGGCGGGGGCCATCGTTTAGGTACTTC. Amino acids: CASSGRGPSFRYF.

This clone was seen only a few times. This chain joins TRBV7-9 and TRBJ2-1; no clear D gene. Germline lookup yields CDR1 SEHNR and CDR2 FQNEAQ (reference sequence). Deletions cut 0 bases from V and 10 bases from J, with 10 bases between. This CDR3 spans 13 amino acids. Here the CDR3 DNA reads TGTGCCAGCAGCTTAGCGCCCGCGAGGGAGCAGTTCTTC. It encodes CASSLAPAREQFF.

The V call is TRBV29-1, the J call TRBJ1-1, with TRBD1 identical over 10 bases. The germline CDR1 and CDR2 sequences are SQVTM and ANQGSEA. Losses at the gene ends were 1 base for V and 0 bases for J; bases not matched to a gene: 5. The CDR3 has 16 residues. CDR3 loop: CSVEGDRGLMNTEAFF. The DNA of the CDR3 is TGCAGCGTTGAAGGGGACAGGGGACTCATGAACACTGAAGCTTTCTTT.

For the CDR3, the DNA is TGCAGTGCTGGACAGGGCCCTGAAGCTTTCTTT. Translation: CSAGQGPEAFF. This chain connects TRBV20-1 to TRBJ1-1; 8 nucleotides match TRBD1. This CDR3 is built from 11 residues. The V gene end was trimmed by 5 bases and the J gene end by 6 bases; junction bases not matched to a gene: 2. Germline CDR1 is DFQATT and CDR2 is SNEGSKA (reference sequence).

The chain links TRBV2 to TRBJ2-7; D remains unclear. V was trimmed by 6 bases and J by 0 bases, leaving 12 bases between them. The CDR3 contains 14 residues. Germline loops: CDR1 SNHLY, CDR2 FYNNEI. Written as DNA, the CDR3 is TGTGCCAGCAGCTATGTGACGGGCTCCTACGAGCAGTACTTC. Amino acids: CASSYVTGSYEQYF.

The chain uses TRBV30 and TRBJ1-3, with D perhaps matching TRBD1 (5 bases). This CDR3 region has 14 residues. V lost 2 bases to trimming and J lost 2 bases, with 10 bases between them. The V gene's germline CDR1 is GTSNPN and CDR2 SVGIG (reference sequence). CDR3 residues: CAWSLGAAGNTIYF. The CDR3 DNA is TGTGCCTGGAGTTTAGGGGCAGCTGGAAACACCATATATTTT.

The rearrangement links TRBV2 to TRBJ2-5; 7 bases fit TRBD1. The CDR3 has 14 residues. Germline V lookup: CDR1 SNHLY, CDR2 FYNNEI. The V gene end was trimmed by 7 bases and the J gene end by 3 bases; junction bases not matched to a gene: 8. The CDR3 sequence is CASKGQIRKETQYF. The CDR3 nucleotides read TGTGCCAGCAAGGGACAGATAAGGAAAGAGACCCAGTACTTC.

V usage is TRBV5-1 and J usage is TRBJ1-2; 7 bases agree with TRBD1. J lost 7 bases, V lost 4 bases, and 10 bases had no gene match. This CDR3 contains 14 residues. In germline, CDR1 is SGHRS, CDR2 YFSETQ. DNA of the CDR3: TGCGCCAGCAGCAGGGGACAGTCTGCGGCTGGCTACACCTTC. Residues: CASSRGQSAAGYTF.

The chain links TRBV29-1 to TRBJ1-1; D is uncertain. V was cut by 3 bases and J by 4 bases, with 18 bases left in between. This CDR3 has 15 amino acids. Per germline, CDR1 SQVTM and CDR2 ANQGSEA. CDR3 loop: CSVDSSGAWFTEAFF. For the CDR3, the DNA is TGCAGCGTTGACTCCTCGGGCGCGTGGTTCACTGAAGCTTTCTTT.

The chain is built from TRBV30 and TRBJ2-3; 9 bases agree with TRBD2. Germline V gene data show CDR1 as GTSNPN and CDR2 as SVGIG (reference sequence). CDR3 length: 14 amino acids. Trimming cost V 0 bases and J 5 bases; bases outside gene matches: 3. CDR3 in amino acids: CAWSVQAGGDTQYF. The CDR3 DNA reads TGTGCCTGGAGTGTACAAGCGGGGGGAGATACGCAGTATTTT. The full variable domain, with the rest looked up from reference TRBV30 and TRBJ2-3, is SQTIHQWPATLVQPVGSPLSLECTVEGTSNPNLYWYRQAAGRGLQLLFYSVGIGQISSEVPQNLSASRPQDRQFILSSKKLLLSDSGFYLCAWSVQAGGDTQYFGPGTRLTVL.

The V gene is TRBV29-1, the J gene TRBJ1-2, with D uncertain. The CDR3 sequence is 11 residues long. Trimming took 6 bases from V and 6 from J, leaving 11 bases between them. The germline V gene has CDR1 SQVTM and CDR2 ANQGSEA. DNA of the CDR3: TGCAGCGTCATCAAAGACCATGGCTACACCTTC. As protein: CSVIKDHGYTF.

The chain combines TRBV1 with TRBJ2-1; the D call of TRBD1 is as the table states it, not checked on the DNA. TRBV1 is listed as a pseudogene. This CDR3 is built from 14 residues. CDR3 residues: CTSSEAGHNNEQFF. CDR3 nucleotide sequence: TGCACCAGCAGCGAAGCGGGACACAACAATGAGCAGTTCTTC.

This clone was observed a handful of times. The chain recombines TRBV29-1 with TRBJ2-5; 8 bases are shared with TRBD2. CDR1 is SQVTM, CDR2 ANQGSEA, per germline. This CDR3 is 15 amino acids long. Trimming removed 6 bases from V and 5 bases from J; junction bases left unmatched: 14. DNA for the CDR3: TGCAGCGTCTTGGGGGGTAGCGGGGATCAGGAGACCCAGTACTTC. Protein: CSVLGGSGDQETQYF.

The chain employs TRBV4-2 and TRBJ2-5, with D possibly being TRBD1 (5 bases). This CDR3 region has 11 residues. Trimming left V 4 bases short and J 5 bases short, with 5 bases between. CDR1 and CDR2 (germline): LGHNA, YNFKEQ. The CDR3 is CASSRQETQYF. In DNA, the CDR3 is TGTGCCAGCAGCCGACAGGAGACCCAGTACTTC.

The CDR3 nucleotides read TGCGCCAGCAGCTTGTACTGGGGCACTGAAGCTTTCTTT. Its translation is CASSLYWGTEAFF. The gene calls are TRBV5-1 and TRBJ1-1; no reliable D call. The length of the CDR3 is 13 residues. V was pared by 1 base and J by 4 bases, with 8 bases between. CDR1 and CDR2 (germline): SGHRS, YFSETQ.

A few counts support this clone. Written as DNA, the CDR3 is TGCGGCGGCGGGCAAGAGACCCAGTACTTC. Translated, it gives CGGGQETQYF. The chain joins TRBV29-1 to TRBJ2-5, with D perhaps matching TRBD2 (5 bases). The V gene's germline CDR1 is SQVTM and CDR2 ANQGSEA. This CDR3 is built from 10 residues.

The CDR3 spells CAWTLLEAQFF. The CDR3 DNA sequence: TGTGCCTGGACGTTACTAGAGGCGCAGTTCTTC. The rearrangement links TRBV30 to TRBJ2-1; D is possibly TRBD2 (5 bases). V was pared by 4 bases and J by 12 bases, with 13 bases between. The V gene's germline CDR1 is GTSNPN and CDR2 SVGIG (reference sequence). The CDR3 consists of 11 residues.

The rearrangement links TRBV29-1 to TRBJ2-3, with D unresolved. The V gene's germline CDR1 is SQVTM and CDR2 ANQGSEA. Trimming pared 3 bases from V and 6 bases from J, leaving 13 bases between. The CDR3 sequence is 13 residues long. The CDR3 DNA follows: TGCAGCGTTGATGATAGAGTTATGGATACGCAGTATTTT. Its translation is CSVDDRVMDTQYF.

Details on this clone: No conserved phenylalanine or tryptophan ends this CDR3, so it is likely a read error. The rearrangement links TRBV30 to TRBJ1-2; no reliable D call. Germline CDR1 reads GTSNPN; CDR2 reads SVGIG (reference sequence). The V end lost 0 bases, the J end lost 0 bases, and 2 bases lay between the germline ends. The CDR3 has 12 residues. As DNA, the CDR3 is TGTGCCTGGAGTGTACCTAACTATGGCTACACCCTC. It is translated as CAWSVPNYGYTL.

This clone was counted a single time. V is TRBV29-1 and J is TRBJ1-1; D remains ambiguous. The germline V and J ends were trimmed by 4 bases and 0 bases, with 6 bases remaining between them. CDR1 and CDR2 from the germline V gene are SQVTM and ANQGSEA. This CDR3 spans 12 amino acids. The CDR3 coding sequence is TGCAGCGTTGTTGCCATGAACACTGAAGCTTTCTTT. Amino acids: CSVVAMNTEAFF.

V usage is TRBV9 and J usage is TRBJ2-3, with a tentative D call TRBD1 (6 bases). The CDR3 runs 15 residues. V gave up 6 bases and J gave up 4 bases, with 18 bases separating them. CDR1 and CDR2 (germline): SGDLS, YYNGEE. The CDR3 nucleotides read TGTGCCAGCAACCGACTACAGGGCAGGGCAGATACGCAGTATTTT. Its translation: CASNRLQGRADTQYF.

This clone showed up just once. Other DNA sequences within the sample encode an identical CDR3. J is TRBJ2-5 and V is TRBV30; D unclear. Deletions cut 4 bases from V and 5 bases from J, with 8 bases between. CDR1 GTSNPN and CDR2 SVGIG come from the germline V gene (reference sequence). This CDR3 contains 11 residues. CDR3 sequence (DNA): TGTGCCTGGACCTTGGGGGAGACCCAGTACTTC. It specifies CAWTLGETQYF.

This chain links TRBV23-1 with TRBJ2-4, with a weak D call TRBD2 (5 bases). TRBV23-1 qualifies as an ORF whose function is uncertain. The V gene lost 7 bases and the J gene lost 1 base, with 17 bases spanning the gap. The CDR3 has 16 amino acids. The CDR3: CASTTNPRAAKNIQYF. CDR3 sequence (DNA): TGCGCCAGCACGACCAACCCGAGGGCGGCCAAAAACATTCAGTACTTC.

CDR3: CASSLKLGTSDTQYF. The CDR3 DNA follows: TGTGCCAGCAGCTTAAAACTGGGCACCTCAGATACGCAGTATTTT. The J gene is TRBJ2-3, the V gene TRBV7-9; D is unclear. Deletions cut 2 bases from V and 4 bases from J, with 13 bases between. There are 15 residues in the CDR3. Per the germline V gene, CDR1 is SEHNR and CDR2 is FQNEAQ (reference sequence). Using reference TRBV7-9 and TRBJ2-3 for the parts outside the CDR3, the full variable domain is DTGVSQNPRHKITKRGQNVTFRCDPISEHNRLYWYRQTLGQGPEFLTYFQNEAQLEKSRLLSDRFSAERPKGSFSTLEIQRTEQGDSAMYLCASSLKLGTSDTQYFGPGTRLTVL.

The table lists this clone with a count of one. The chain employs TRBV6-5 and TRBJ2-6, with D hard to call. The CDR3 extends over 13 amino acids. The V and J ends lost 7 bases and 2 bases respectively, with 6 bases between them. Germline V gene sequence: CDR1 MNHEY, CDR2 SVGAGI. The CDR3 DNA follows: TGTGCCAGCACGGGTACTGGGGCCAACGTCCTGACTTTC. As protein: CASTGTGANVLTF.

The CDR3 loop is CASSGRTSARQATQYF. The CDR3 DNA is TGTGCCAGCAGTGGTCGGACTAGCGCTCGTCAGGCTACGCAGTATTTT. V usage is TRBV6-1 and J usage is TRBJ2-3; 9 bases agree with TRBD2. J gave up 8 bases and V 4 bases, and 13 bases lay outside the gene matches. This CDR3 has 16 residues. Germline CDR1 and CDR2: MNHNS and SASEGT.

The chain carries TRBV2 and TRBJ2-1; TRBD1 agrees at 8 bases. V was clipped by 8 bases and J by 1 base; unmatched bases: 1. Per germline, CDR1 SNHLY and CDR2 FYNNEI. The CDR3 contains 13 residues. CDR3 loop: CASDRGSYNEQFF. The DNA for the CDR3 is TGTGCCAGCGACAGGGGATCCTACAATGAGCAGTTCTTC.

The sample holds a few counts of this clone. This sequence joins TRBV29-1 and TRBJ2-7, with D perhaps TRBD1 or TRBD2 (5 bases each). The germline V gene has CDR1 SQVTM and CDR2 ANQGSEA. The CDR3 consists of 12 residues. V gave up 1 base and J gave up 5 bases, with 9 bases separating them. This CDR3 reads CSVEVGGDEQYF. CDR3 DNA sequence: TGCAGCGTTGAAGTTGGGGGTGACGAGCAGTACTTC.